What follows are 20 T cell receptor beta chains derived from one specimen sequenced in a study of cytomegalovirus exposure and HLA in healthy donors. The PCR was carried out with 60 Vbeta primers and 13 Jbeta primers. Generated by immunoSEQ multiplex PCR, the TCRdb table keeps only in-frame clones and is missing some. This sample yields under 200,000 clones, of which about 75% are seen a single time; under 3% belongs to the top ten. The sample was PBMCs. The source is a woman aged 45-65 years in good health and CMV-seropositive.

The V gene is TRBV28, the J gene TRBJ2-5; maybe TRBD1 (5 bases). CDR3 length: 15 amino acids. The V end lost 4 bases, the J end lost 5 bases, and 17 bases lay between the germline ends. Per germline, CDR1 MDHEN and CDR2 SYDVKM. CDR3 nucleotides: TGTGCCAGCAGTTCCCCCCTGGCTAAGGGGGAGACCCAGTACTTC. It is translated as CASSSPLAKGETQYF.

CDR3 protein: CASSPWTGSHGYTF. The CDR3 DNA sequence: TGTGCCAGCAGTCCCTGGACAGGGAGCCATGGCTACACCTTC. The rearrangement links TRBV27 to TRBJ1-2, with 8 bases matching TRBD1. Germline V CDR1 and CDR2: MNHEY, SMNVEV (reference sequence). CDR3 length: 14 residues. Unmatched junction bases numbered 8, after V lost 5 bases and J lost 6 bases.

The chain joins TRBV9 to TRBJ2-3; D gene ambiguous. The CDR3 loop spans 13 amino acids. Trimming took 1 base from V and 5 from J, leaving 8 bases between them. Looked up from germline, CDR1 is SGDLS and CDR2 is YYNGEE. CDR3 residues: CASSVPYGDTQYF. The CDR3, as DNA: TGTGCCAGCAGCGTACCCTATGGAGATACGCAGTATTTT.

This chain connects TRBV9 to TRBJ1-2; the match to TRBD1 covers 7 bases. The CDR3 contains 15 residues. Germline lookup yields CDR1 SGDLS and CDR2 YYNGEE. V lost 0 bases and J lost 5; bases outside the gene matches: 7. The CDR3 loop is CASSVGGAGGYGYTF. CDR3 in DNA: TGTGCCAGCAGCGTAGGAGGGGCAGGGGGATATGGCTACACCTTC.

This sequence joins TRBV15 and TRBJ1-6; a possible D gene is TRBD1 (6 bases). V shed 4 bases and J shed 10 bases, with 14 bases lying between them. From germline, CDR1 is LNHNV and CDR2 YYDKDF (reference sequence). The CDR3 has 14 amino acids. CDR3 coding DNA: TGTGCCACCAGCAACGAACAGGGAAAATCACCCCTCCACTTT. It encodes CATSNEQGKSPLHF.

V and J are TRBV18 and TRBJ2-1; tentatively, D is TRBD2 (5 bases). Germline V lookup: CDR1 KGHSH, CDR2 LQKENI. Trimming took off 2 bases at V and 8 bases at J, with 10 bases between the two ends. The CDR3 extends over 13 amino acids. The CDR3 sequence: CASSPTLEDEQFF. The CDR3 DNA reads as TGTGCCAGCTCACCAACTTTGGAGGATGAGCAGTTCTTC.

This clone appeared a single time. The CDR3 sequence: CASSLGAASTDTQYF. CDR3 sequence (DNA): TGCGCCAGCAGCTTGGGGGCCGCCAGCACAGATACGCAGTATTTT. This chain connects TRBV5-1 to TRBJ2-3; unclear D gene. Germline CDR1 is SGHRS and CDR2 is YFSETQ. V was shortened by 0 bases and J by 0 bases, with 8 bases between the two germline ends. This CDR3 is built from 15 residues.

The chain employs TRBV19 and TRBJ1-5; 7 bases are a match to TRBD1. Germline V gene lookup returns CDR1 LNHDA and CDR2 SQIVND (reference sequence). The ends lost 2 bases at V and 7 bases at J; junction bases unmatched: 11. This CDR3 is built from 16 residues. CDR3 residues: CASSIPGAGGMQPQHF. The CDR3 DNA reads TGTGCCAGTAGTATACCCGGGGCAGGGGGGATGCAGCCCCAGCATTTT. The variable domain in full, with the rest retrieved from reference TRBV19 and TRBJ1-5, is DGGITQSPKYLFRKEGQNVTLSCEQNLNHDAMYWYRQDPGQGLRLIYYSQIVNDFQKGDIAEGYSVSREKKESFPLTVTSAQKNPTAFYLCASSIPGAGGMQPQHFGDGTRLSIL.

The CDR3 sequence is CASSVGGPIYNEQFF. The CDR3 bases are TGTGCCAGCAGCGTGGGGGGGCCAATATACAATGAGCAGTTCTTC. This chain uses TRBV9 with TRBJ2-1; maybe TRBD2 (7 bases). The V end lost 2 bases, the J end lost 4 bases, and 13 bases lay between the germline ends. Germline-derived CDR1 and CDR2 are SGDLS and YYNGEE. There are 15 residues in the CDR3. Based on the CDR3 plus reference TRBV9 and TRBJ2-1, the full variable domain is DSGVTQTPKHLITATGQRVTLRCSPRSGDLSVYWYQQSLDQGLQFLIQYYNGEERAKGNILERFSAQQFPDLHSELNLSSLELGDSALYFCASSVGGPIYNEQFFGPGTRLTVL.

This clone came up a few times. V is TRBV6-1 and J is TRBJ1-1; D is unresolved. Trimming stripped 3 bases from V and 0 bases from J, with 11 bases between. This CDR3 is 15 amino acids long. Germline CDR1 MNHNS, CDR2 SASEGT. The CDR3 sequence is CASSDGRYMNTEAFF. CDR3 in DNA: TGTGCCAGCAGTGATGGGAGATACATGAACACTGAAGCTTTCTTT.

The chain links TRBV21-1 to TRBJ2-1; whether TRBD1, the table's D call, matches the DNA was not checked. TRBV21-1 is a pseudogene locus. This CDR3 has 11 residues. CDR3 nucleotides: TGTGCCAGCAGCACAACAGGGATTGTGGTCTTC. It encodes CASSTTGIVVF.

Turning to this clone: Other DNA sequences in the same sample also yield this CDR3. The CDR3 DNA sequence: TGCGCCAGCAGCCCTGGGGGGACAGATACGCAGTATTTT. The encoded protein is CASSPGGTDTQYF. The chain couples TRBV5-1 to TRBJ2-3; the D gene is possibly TRBD2 (6 bases). The germline V gene has CDR1 SGHRS and CDR2 YFSETQ. The germline V and J ends were trimmed by 4 bases and 3 bases, with 9 bases remaining between them. The CDR3 runs to 13 residues.

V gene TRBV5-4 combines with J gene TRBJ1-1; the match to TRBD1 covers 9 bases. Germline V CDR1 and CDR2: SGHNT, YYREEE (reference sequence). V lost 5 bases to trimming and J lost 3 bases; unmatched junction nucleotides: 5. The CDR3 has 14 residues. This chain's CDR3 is CASRKQGADTEAFF. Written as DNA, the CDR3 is TGTGCCAGCAGAAAACAGGGGGCCGACACTGAAGCTTTCTTT.

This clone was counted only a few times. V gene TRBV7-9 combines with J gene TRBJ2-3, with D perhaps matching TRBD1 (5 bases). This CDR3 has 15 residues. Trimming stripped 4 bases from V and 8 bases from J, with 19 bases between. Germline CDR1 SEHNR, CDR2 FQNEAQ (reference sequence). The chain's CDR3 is CASSSLDRTMGTQYF. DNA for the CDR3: TGTGCCAGCAGCTCACTCGACAGAACCATGGGTACGCAGTATTTT.

The CDR3 region is CASSQGSTSGVTDTQYF. The DNA of the CDR3 is TGTGCCAGCAGCCAAGGATCCACTAGCGGGGTAACAGATACGCAGTATTTT. The V gene is TRBV4-2, the J gene TRBJ2-3; 10 nucleotides align to TRBD2. The CDR3 covers 17 residues. Trimming cost V 1 base and J 3 bases; bases outside gene matches: 7. Germline CDR1 and CDR2: LGHNA and YNFKEQ.

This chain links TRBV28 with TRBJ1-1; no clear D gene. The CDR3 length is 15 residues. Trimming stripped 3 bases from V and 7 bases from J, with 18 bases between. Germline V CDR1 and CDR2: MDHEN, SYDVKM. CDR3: CASSLSPTAGFEAFF. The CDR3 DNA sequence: TGTGCCAGCAGTTTGTCGCCGACGGCGGGGTTTGAAGCTTTCTTT. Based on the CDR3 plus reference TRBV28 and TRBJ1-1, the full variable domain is DVKVTQSSRYLVKRTGEKVFLECVQDMDHENMFWYRQDPGLGLRLIYFSYDVKMKEKGDIPEGYSVSREKKERFSLILESASTNQTSMYLCASSLSPTAGFEAFFGQGTRLTVV.

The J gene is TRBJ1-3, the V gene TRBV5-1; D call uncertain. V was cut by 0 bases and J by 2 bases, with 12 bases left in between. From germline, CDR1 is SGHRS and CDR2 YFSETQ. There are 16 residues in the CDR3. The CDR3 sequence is CASSLVGAVAGNTIYF. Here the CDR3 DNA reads TGCGCCAGCAGCTTGGTGGGAGCCGTAGCTGGAAACACCATATATTTT.

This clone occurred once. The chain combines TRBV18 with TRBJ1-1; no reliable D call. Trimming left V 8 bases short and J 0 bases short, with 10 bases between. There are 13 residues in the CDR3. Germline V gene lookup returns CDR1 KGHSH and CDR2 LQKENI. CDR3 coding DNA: TGTGCCAGCCACTGGGAGTTGAACACTGAAGCTTTCTTT. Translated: CASHWELNTEAFF.

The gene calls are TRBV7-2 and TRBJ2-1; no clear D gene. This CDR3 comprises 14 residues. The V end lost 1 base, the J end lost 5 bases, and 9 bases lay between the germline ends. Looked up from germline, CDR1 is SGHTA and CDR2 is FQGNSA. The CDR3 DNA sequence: TGTGCCAGCAGCTTAGACGGCGGAAACAATGAGCAGTTCTTC. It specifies CASSLDGGNNEQFF.

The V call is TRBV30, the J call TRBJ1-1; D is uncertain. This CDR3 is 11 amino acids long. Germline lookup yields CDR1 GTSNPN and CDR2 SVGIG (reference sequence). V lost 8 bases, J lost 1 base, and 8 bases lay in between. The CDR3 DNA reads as TGTGCCGGCACATGGAACACTGAAGCTTTCTTT. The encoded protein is CAGTWNTEAFF.